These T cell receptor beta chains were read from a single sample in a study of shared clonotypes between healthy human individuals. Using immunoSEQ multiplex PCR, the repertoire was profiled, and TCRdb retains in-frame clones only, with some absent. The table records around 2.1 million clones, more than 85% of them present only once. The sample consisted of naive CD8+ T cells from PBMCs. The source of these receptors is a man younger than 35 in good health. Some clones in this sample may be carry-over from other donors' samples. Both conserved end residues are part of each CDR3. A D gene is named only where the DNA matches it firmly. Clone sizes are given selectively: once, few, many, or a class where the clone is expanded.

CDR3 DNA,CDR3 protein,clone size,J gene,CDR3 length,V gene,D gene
TGTGCCAGCAGTTTAAGAAGGACCTACGAGCAGTACTTC,CASSLRRTYEQYF,NA,TRBJ2-7,13,TRBV27,NA
TGTGCCAGCAGCTTAGCGGCAGGGTCCTACGAGCAGTACTTC,CASSLAAGSYEQYF,NA,TRBJ2-7,14,TRBV7-9,NA
TGTGCCAGCAGCCTACTAAGTACCCACGAGCAGTACTTC,CASSLLSTHEQYF,NA,TRBJ2-7,13,TRBV5-6,NA
TGTGCCAGCAGTCTGCAGGGAGACGAGCAGTACTTC,CASSLQGDEQYF,NA,TRBJ2-7,12,TRBV28,NA
TGCAGCGTTCCATCGCAACCGACCCAAGAGACCCAGTACTTC,CSVPSQPTQETQYF,once,TRBJ2-5,14,TRBV29-1,NA
TGCGCCAGCAGCCAAGTTGGGGCCGGCACTGAAGCTTTCTTT,CASSQVGAGTEAFF,once,TRBJ1-1,14,TRBV4-1,NA
TGTGCCAGCAGCTTGAGGGAAAGCACAGATACGCAGTATTTT,CASSLRESTDTQYF,NA,TRBJ2-3,14,TRBV7-8,NA
TGCAGCGTTGAAGATACGGGGGGGTCCGAAAATCCTTACTCCTACGAGCAGTACTTC,CSVEDTGGSENPYSYEQYF,NA,TRBJ2-7,19,TRBV29-1,TRBD2
TGTGCCAGCAGCCGCCACTACCCCGATAGTGGGGACACAGATACGCAGTATTTT,CASSRHYPDSGDTDTQYF,NA,TRBJ2-3,18,TRBV4-2,NA
TGTGCCAGCAGTTGGGGATGGAACAGCGCTAACTATGGCTACACCTTC,CASSWGWNSANYGYTF,once,TRBJ1-2,16,TRBV27,NA
TGCAGCGTTGAGGGACAGGTTCGCACTAACTATGGCTACACCTTC,CSVEGQVRTNYGYTF,NA,TRBJ1-2,15,TRBV29-1,TRBD1
TGCGCCAGCAGCCAAGGGCTTCCCACCGCCTACGAGCAGTACTTC,CASSQGLPTAYEQYF,NA,TRBJ2-7,15,TRBV4-3,NA
TGTGCCAGCAGCCGATCAAGGGAAGGGGTGAACACTGAAGCTTTCTTT,CASSRSREGVNTEAFF,few,TRBJ1-1,16,TRBV14,NA
TGTGCCAGCAGCCACATGGTCGGGGAGCTGTTTTTT,CASSHMVGELFF,NA,TRBJ2-2,12,TRBV11-2,NA
TGTGCCAGCAGTTACTCGATTTCTCGCTCCTACGAGCAGTACTTC,CASSYSISRSYEQYF,NA,TRBJ2-7,15,TRBV6-6,NA
TGTGCCAGCGGGAGACTAGTTCAGGATGAGCAGTTCTTC,CASGRLVQDEQFF,NA,TRBJ2-1,13,TRBV9,NA
TGTGCCAGCAGCTTGGGAGGAGGGGGAGGTGAAAAACTGTTTTTT,CASSLGGGGGEKLFF,NA,TRBJ1-4,15,TRBV5-6,NA
TGTGCCAGCAGCCCAGCCTCGGGGTTCCAAGAGACCCAGTACTTC,CASSPASGFQETQYF,NA,TRBJ2-5,15,TRBV13,NA
TGTGCCAGCAGCTTAGAAGGGACGGATGGCTACACCTTC,CASSLEGTDGYTF,NA,TRBJ1-2,13,TRBV7-8,NA
TGTGCCAGTATGGGGGACAGGGGGCCTCAGCCCCAGCATTTT,CASMGDRGPQPQHF,NA,TRBJ1-5,14,TRBV19,TRBD1
TGTGCCAGCAGCTTAGCGCCAGCGGGCACCGGGGAGCTGTTTTTT,CASSLAPAGTGELFF,NA,TRBJ2-2,15,TRBV11-2,NA
TGTGCCAGCGTTTGGGGTACAGGGTACGGGGAGCTGTTTTTT,CASVWGTGYGELFF,once,TRBJ2-2,14,TRBV6-1,NA